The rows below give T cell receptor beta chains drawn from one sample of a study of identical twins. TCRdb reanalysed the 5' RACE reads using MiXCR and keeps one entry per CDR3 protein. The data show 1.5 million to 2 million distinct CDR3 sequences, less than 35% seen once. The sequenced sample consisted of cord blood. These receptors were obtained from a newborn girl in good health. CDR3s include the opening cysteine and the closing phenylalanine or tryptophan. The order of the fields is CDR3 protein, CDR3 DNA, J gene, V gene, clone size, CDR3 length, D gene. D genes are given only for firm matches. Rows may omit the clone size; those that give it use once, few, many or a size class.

CDR3aa: CASSLARGARNYGYTF
CDR3nt: TGTGCCAGCAGCTTAGCTAGAGGGGCGCGTAACTATGGCTACACCTTC
j_gene: TRBJ1-2
v_gene: TRBV7-2
abundance: .
len: 16
d_gene: .

CDR3aa: CSASHPAGPDTQYF
CDR3nt: TGCAGTGCTAGTCATCCTGCGGGTCCAGATACGCAGTATTTT
j_gene: TRBJ2-3
v_gene: TRBV20-1
abundance: few
len: 14
d_gene: .

CDR3aa: CASSLSSTGMSTEAFF
CDR3nt: TGTGCCAGCAGTTTATCGTCAACAGGGATGAGCACTGAAGCTTTCTTT
j_gene: TRBJ1-1
v_gene: TRBV27
abundance: .
len: 16
d_gene: .

CDR3aa: CASSVLHEQFF
CDR3nt: TGTGCCAGCAGCGTCCTGCATGAGCAGTTCTTC
j_gene: TRBJ2-1
v_gene: TRBV2
abundance: .
len: 11
d_gene: .

CDR3aa: CATSEDRYNEQFF
CDR3nt: TGTGCCACCAGTGAGGACAGGTACAATGAGCAGTTCTTC
j_gene: TRBJ2-1
v_gene: TRBV24-1
abundance: many
len: 13
d_gene: TRBD1

CDR3aa: CSVRTGRTEAFF
CDR3nt: TGCAGCGTGCGGACAGGAAGAACTGAAGCTTTCTTT
j_gene: TRBJ1-1
v_gene: TRBV29-1
abundance: few
len: 12
d_gene: TRBD1

CDR3aa: CASSSSGGQYQETQYF
CDR3nt: TGTGCCAGCAGCTCTAGCGGGGGCCAGTACCAAGAGACCCAGTACTTC
j_gene: TRBJ2-5
v_gene: TRBV11-2
abundance: few
len: 16
d_gene: TRBD2

CDR3aa: CASSLGTFYGYTF
CDR3nt: TGCGCCAGCAGCCTGGGAACCTTCTATGGCTACACCTTC
j_gene: TRBJ1-2
v_gene: TRBV5-1
abundance: many
len: 13
d_gene: .

CDR3aa: CAISDTGGGNEQFF
CDR3nt: TGTGCCATCAGTGACACTGGAGGGGGCAATGAGCAGTTCTTC
j_gene: TRBJ2-1
v_gene: TRBV10-3
abundance: .
len: 14
d_gene: .

CDR3aa: CASSLGLGRTALMNTEAFF
CDR3nt: TGCGCCAGCAGCTTGGGGCTTGGCAGGACGGCCCTTATGAACACTGAAGCTTTCTTT
j_gene: TRBJ1-1
v_gene: TRBV5-1
abundance: .
len: 19
d_gene: .

CDR3aa: CSASKAGYGYTF
CDR3nt: TGCAGTGCTAGTAAAGCAGGGTATGGCTACACCTTC
j_gene: TRBJ1-2
v_gene: TRBV20-1
abundance: .
len: 12
d_gene: .

CDR3aa: CSVDPSGNTGELFF
CDR3nt: TGCAGCGTTGACCCTAGCGGAAACACCGGGGAGCTGTTTTTT
j_gene: TRBJ2-2
v_gene: TRBV29-1
abundance: .
len: 14
d_gene: TRBD2

CDR3aa: CACQDRGPGELFF
CDR3nt: TGTGCCTGCCAGGACAGGGGTCCCGGGGAGCTGTTTTTT
j_gene: TRBJ2-2
v_gene: TRBV2
abundance: few
len: 13
d_gene: TRBD1

CDR3aa: CASSQELGPYEQYF
CDR3nt: TGTGCCAGCAGCCAAGAGTTAGGGCCCTACGAGCAGTACTTC
j_gene: TRBJ2-7
v_gene: TRBV3-1
abundance: .
len: 14
d_gene: .

CDR3aa: CASSSPSGRSETQYF
CDR3nt: TGCGCCAGCAGCTCTCCTAGCGGGAGGTCAGAGACCCAGTACTTC
j_gene: TRBJ2-5
v_gene: TRBV5-1
abundance: .
len: 15
d_gene: TRBD2

CDR3aa: CASSLTPRTNNEQYF
CDR3nt: TGTGCCAGCAGCTTAACACCGAGGACCAACAATGAGCAGTACTTC
j_gene: TRBJ2-5
v_gene: TRBV11-2
abundance: .
len: 15
d_gene: .

CDR3aa: CASMGGGGQAFF
CDR3nt: TGCGCCAGCATGGGGGGAGGGGGCCAAGCTTTCTTT
j_gene: TRBJ1-1
v_gene: TRBV4-1
abundance: .
len: 12
d_gene: TRBD1

CDR3aa: CASSLLTGLLAEQYF
CDR3nt: TGTGCCAGCAGTTTATTGACAGGGTTACTAGCGGAGCAGTACTTC
j_gene: TRBJ2-7
v_gene: TRBV28
abundance: .
len: 15
d_gene: .

CDR3aa: CSVDLSGGADTQYF
CDR3nt: TGCAGCGTTGATCTCAGCGGGGGGGCGGATACGCAGTATTTT
j_gene: TRBJ2-3
v_gene: TRBV29-1
abundance: .
len: 14
d_gene: TRBD2

CDR3aa: CASSLIFRGRNYNEQYF
CDR3nt: TGTGCCAGCAGCTTAATATTTAGGGGACGAAACTACAATGAGCAGTACTTC
j_gene: TRBJ2-5
v_gene: TRBV7-6
abundance: .
len: 17
d_gene: .

CDR3aa: CASGRSATGTSGRKFTDTQYF
CDR3nt: TGTGCCAGCGGTCGGTCCGCGACCGGGACTAGCGGGAGAAAGTTTACAGATACGCAGTATTTT
j_gene: TRBJ2-3
v_gene: TRBV2
abundance: few
len: 21
d_gene: TRBD2

CDR3aa: CASTPRARTSATYEQYF
CDR3nt: TGTGCCAGCACCCCACGGGCTCGGACTAGCGCTACCTACGAGCAGTACTTC
j_gene: TRBJ2-7
v_gene: TRBV28
abundance: few
len: 17
d_gene: TRBD2

CDR3aa: CATTGGSYNEQYF
CDR3nt: TGTGCCACCACAGGGGGCTCCTACAATGAGCAGTACTTC
j_gene: TRBJ2-7
v_gene: TRBV24-1
abundance: few
len: 13
d_gene: TRBD1

CDR3aa: CASSSGGRVDTEAFF
CDR3nt: TGTGCCAGCAGCTCGGGAGGGCGAGTGGACACTGAAGCTTTCTTT
j_gene: TRBJ1-1
v_gene: TRBV11-2
abundance: .
len: 15
d_gene: .

CDR3aa: CASSQDVYLRETQYF
CDR3nt: TGTGCCAGCAGCCAAGATGTCTACTTGCGAGAGACCCAGTACTTC
j_gene: TRBJ2-5
v_gene: TRBV4-2
abundance: many
len: 15
d_gene: .

CDR3aa: CASSSSRQGNQPQHF
CDR3nt: TGTGCCAGCAGTTCTAGTAGACAGGGCAATCAGCCCCAGCATTTT
j_gene: TRBJ1-5
v_gene: TRBV27
abundance: few
len: 15
d_gene: .

CDR3aa: CASSPRTGSTNYGYTF
CDR3nt: TGTGCCAGCAGTCCGCGGACAGGGTCGACTAACTATGGCTACACCTTC
j_gene: TRBJ1-2
v_gene: TRBV27
abundance: .
len: 16
d_gene: TRBD1

CDR3aa: CASSPGLAPSSYNEQFF
CDR3nt: TGTGCCAGCAGTCCGGGACTAGCGCCTAGCTCCTACAATGAGCAGTTCTTC
j_gene: TRBJ2-1
v_gene: TRBV2
abundance: .
len: 17
d_gene: TRBD2

CDR3aa: CASSQEGTLMNTEAFF
CDR3nt: TGTGCCAGCAGCCAAGAGGGGACACTTATGAACACTGAAGCTTTCTTT
j_gene: TRBJ1-1
v_gene: TRBV3-1
abundance: .
len: 16
d_gene: .

CDR3aa: CASSGPGLASGKRTQYF
CDR3nt: TGTGCCAGCAGCGGACCGGGACTAGCCTCTGGAAAGAGGACCCAGTACTTC
j_gene: TRBJ2-5
v_gene: TRBV7-2
abundance: few
len: 17
d_gene: TRBD2

CDR3aa: CAQGQGYEQYF
CDR3nt: TGTGCCCAGGGTCAGGGGTACGAGCAGTACTTC
j_gene: TRBJ2-7
v_gene: TRBV9
abundance: few
len: 11
d_gene: .

CDR3aa: CSARDPASGGTLDEQFF
CDR3nt: TGCAGTGCTAGAGATCCCGCGAGCGGGGGTACGCTAGATGAGCAGTTCTTC
j_gene: TRBJ2-1
v_gene: TRBV20-1
abundance: few
len: 17
d_gene: TRBD2

CDR3aa: CSARDSRSSYEQYF
CDR3nt: TGCAGTGCTAGAGATAGTAGGAGCTCCTACGAGCAGTACTTC
j_gene: TRBJ2-7
v_gene: TRBV20-1
abundance: many
len: 14
d_gene: .

CDR3aa: CASRGQGASVDTEAFF
CDR3nt: TGCGCCAGCAGAGGACAGGGGGCTTCTGTAGACACTGAAGCTTTCTTT
j_gene: TRBJ1-1
v_gene: TRBV4-1
abundance: .
len: 16
d_gene: TRBD1

CDR3aa: CASSFDRGSDYGYTF
CDR3nt: TGTGCCAGCAGCTTCGACAGGGGGTCAGACTATGGCTACACCTTC
j_gene: TRBJ1-2
v_gene: TRBV7-9
abundance: few
len: 15
d_gene: TRBD1

CDR3aa: CASTGLDNEQFF
CDR3nt: TGTGCCAGCACCGGACTAGACAATGAGCAGTTCTTC
j_gene: TRBJ2-1
v_gene: TRBV6-5
abundance: .
len: 12
d_gene: TRBD2

CDR3aa: CASKFREMNTEAFF
CDR3nt: TGTGCCAGCAAGTTCCGGGAGATGAACACTGAAGCTTTCTTT
j_gene: TRBJ1-1
v_gene: TRBV27
abundance: .
len: 14
d_gene: .

CDR3aa: CASSYPTGGGGYTF
CDR3nt: TGTGCCAGCAGTTACCCGACAGGGGGCGGTGGCTACACCTTC
j_gene: TRBJ1-2
v_gene: TRBV6-6
abundance: few
len: 14
d_gene: TRBD1

CDR3aa: CASGQDGVSTDTQYF
CDR3nt: TGTGCCAGCGGCCAAGATGGGGTTAGCACAGATACGCAGTATTTT
j_gene: TRBJ2-3
v_gene: TRBV14
abundance: once
len: 15
d_gene: .

CDR3aa: CASSYLEQAKNIQYF
CDR3nt: TGTGCCAGCAGTTATTTAGAGCAGGCCAAAAACATTCAGTACTTC
j_gene: TRBJ2-4
v_gene: TRBV6-2/TRBV6-3
abundance: .
len: 15
d_gene: .

CDR3aa: CSASRGTAKNIQYF
CDR3nt: TGCAGTGCTAGCCGGGGGACAGCCAAAAACATTCAGTACTTC
j_gene: TRBJ2-4
v_gene: TRBV20-1
abundance: few
len: 14
d_gene: .

CDR3aa: CATSDFRDRGHYEQFF
CDR3nt: TGTGCCACCAGTGATTTCCGGGACAGGGGGCACTATGAGCAGTTCTTC
j_gene: TRBJ2-1
v_gene: TRBV24-1
abundance: few
len: 16
d_gene: TRBD1

CDR3aa: CSALAGDNEQYF
CDR3nt: TGCAGTGCTCTAGCGGGAGACAATGAGCAGTACTTC
j_gene: TRBJ2-7
v_gene: TRBV20-1
abundance: .
len: 12
d_gene: TRBD2

CDR3aa: CSARVAPSYEQFF
CDR3nt: TGCAGTGCTAGAGTCGCGCCTTCCTACGAGCAGTTCTTC
j_gene: TRBJ2-1
v_gene: TRBV20-1
abundance: .
len: 13
d_gene: .

CDR3aa: CVSSQGTSGTHTGELFF
CDR3nt: TGTGTCAGCAGCCAAGGGACTAGCGGGACCCACACCGGGGAGCTGTTTTTT
j_gene: TRBJ2-2
v_gene: TRBV4-2
abundance: .
len: 17
d_gene: TRBD2

CDR3aa: CSAEPGQGPADEKLFF
CDR3nt: TGCAGTGCAGAACCGGGACAGGGGCCGGCTGATGAAAAACTGTTTTTT
j_gene: TRBJ1-4
v_gene: TRBV20-1
abundance: .
len: 16
d_gene: TRBD1

CDR3aa: CSARVAGQIIHQPQHF
CDR3nt: TGCAGTGCTAGAGTCGCGGGACAGATAATCCATCAGCCCCAGCATTTT
j_gene: TRBJ1-5
v_gene: TRBV20-1
abundance: .
len: 16
d_gene: TRBD1

CDR3aa: CASQVFGGNTYEQYF
CDR3nt: TGTGCCAGCCAGGTGTTCGGGGGGAACACCTACGAGCAGTACTTC
j_gene: TRBJ2-7
v_gene: TRBV2
abundance: .
len: 15
d_gene: TRBD2

CDR3aa: CASSEIGTQEGYTF
CDR3nt: TGTGCCAGCAGCGAGATCGGGACACAGGAAGGCTACACCTTC
j_gene: TRBJ1-2
v_gene: TRBV27
abundance: few
len: 14
d_gene: .

CDR3aa: CASRKTSGKLAEQYF
CDR3nt: TGCGCCAGCAGGAAGACTAGCGGGAAGCTTGCCGAGCAGTACTTC
j_gene: TRBJ2-7
v_gene: TRBV10-2
abundance: .
len: 15
d_gene: TRBD2

CDR3aa: CSARGGQFNQPQHF
CDR3nt: TGCAGTGCTAGAGGGGGACAGTTCAATCAGCCCCAGCATTTT
j_gene: TRBJ1-5
v_gene: TRBV20-1
abundance: .
len: 14
d_gene: TRBD1

CDR3aa: CSARGRNTDTQYF
CDR3nt: TGCAGTGCTAGAGGCAGGAACACAGATACGCAGTATTTT
j_gene: TRBJ2-3
v_gene: TRBV20-1
abundance: .
len: 13
d_gene: .

CDR3aa: CASSDQGAEAQYF
CDR3nt: TGTGCCAGCAGTGATCAGGGAGCGGAGGCCCAGTACTTC
j_gene: TRBJ2-7
v_gene: TRBV6-1
abundance: .
len: 13
d_gene: .

CDR3aa: CASSFIGRELDTQYF
CDR3nt: TGTGCCAGCAGTTTTATAGGGCGGGAGTTAGATACGCAGTATTTT
j_gene: TRBJ2-3
v_gene: TRBV28
abundance: few
len: 15
d_gene: TRBD2

CDR3aa: CSASYGTLSGKQYF
CDR3nt: TGCAGTGCTAGTTACGGGACACTTTCAGGAAAGCAGTACTTC
j_gene: TRBJ2-7
v_gene: TRBV20-1
abundance: .
len: 14
d_gene: .

CDR3aa: CAGSQGGLAYEQYF
CDR3nt: TGCGCCGGCAGCCAAGGGGGACTAGCATACGAGCAGTACTTC
j_gene: TRBJ2-7
v_gene: TRBV4-1
abundance: .
len: 14
d_gene: TRBD2

CDR3aa: CASSFRGQMKAGYTF
CDR3nt: TGTGCCAGCAGTTTTCGGGGACAGATGAAAGCCGGCTACACCTTC
j_gene: TRBJ1-2
v_gene: TRBV28
abundance: .
len: 15
d_gene: TRBD1

CDR3aa: CASSQDERTGMNGYTF
CDR3nt: TGCGCCAGCAGCCAAGATGAACGGACAGGAATGAATGGCTACACCTTC
j_gene: TRBJ1-2
v_gene: TRBV4-1
abundance: .
len: 16
d_gene: TRBD1

CDR3aa: CASSRGFGHTNTEAFF
CDR3nt: TGTGCCAGCAGTCGTGGGTTCGGACATACGAACACTGAAGCTTTCTTT
j_gene: TRBJ1-1
v_gene: TRBV12-3/TRBV12-4
abundance: .
len: 16
d_gene: .